This TCR beta chain was sequenced in a study of T cells in localized non-small cell lung cancer. As for this clone: Other DNA sequences in the same sample also yield this CDR3.

Clones were sequenced by immunoSEQ multiplex PCR, and TCRdb holds only the in-frame ones, with some missing. The data contain approximately 64,000 clones, roughly nine tenths of them singletons. The CDR3 spans 16 residues. With 3 bases clipped from V and 2 bases from J, the junction kept 7 bases outside the gene matches. Germline V gene lookup returns CDR1 LNHDA and CDR2 SQIVND (reference sequence). The sequenced sample was peripheral blood, obtained before any cancer treatment. The rearrangement joins TRBV19 to TRBJ2-3, with 8 bases lining up with TRBD1. The clonotype comes from a woman aged 35 to 69 with stage I lung adenocarcinoma. In DNA form, the CDR3 reads TGTGCCAGTAGTATCCAGGCAGGGGGCTACACAGATACGCAGTATTTT. This codes for CASSIQAGGYTDTQYF.